The clone carrying this T cell receptor (beta chain) was counted a few times. The CDR3 is 14 amino acids. V was cut by 7 bases and J by 4 bases, with 14 bases left in between. Germline V gene lookup returns CDR1 SGHTA and CDR2 FQGNSA. This record belongs to a study of cytomegalovirus exposure and HLA in healthy donors. At sampling all donors were nominally healthy, likely with unrecorded immune exposures. The study ran its PCR with 60 Vbeta and 13 Jbeta primers. The protocol was immunoSEQ multiplex PCR, while the TCRdb copy is restricted to in-frame clones and leaves out a portion. The sample includes 40,000 to 45,000 clones, roughly 51% seen only once; the top ten take about 6.3%.

The sequenced sample was PBMCs. The clonotype comes from a man between 60 and 75 years old in good health and CMV-seronegative. The V and J genes are TRBV7-2 and TRBJ1-5; D perhaps matches TRBD1 (5 bases). The CDR3 DNA sequence: TGTGCCAGCACCCTAGAAAGGGGAAATCAGCCCCAGCATTTT. This codes for CASTLERGNQPQHF.